The present TCR beta chain was sequenced within a study of blood T cell repertoires in COVID-19. Study as a whole: Spain, Italy and the United States supplied samples that represented acute and convalescent COVID-19.

Libraries were prepared by immunoSEQ multiplex PCR; TCRdb keeps only in-frame clonotypes and omits some of them. The table has hundreds of thousands of clones, 85% to 90% seen once. For recovered donors of Cohort 3, there were two negative PCRs, clearance, or symptom resolution. In germline, CDR1 is MNHEY, CDR2 SVGAGI. The CDR3 extends over 15 amino acids. V shed 7 bases, J shed 0 bases, and the junction held 4 bases outside the gene matches. The sample consisted of PBMCs or T cells enriched from blood (not recorded which). The rearrangement joins TRBV6-5 to TRBJ2-7; 12 nucleotides match TRBD2. The receptor comes from a woman in her twenties or thirties who had recovered from COVID-19. CDR3 nucleotides: TGTGCCAGCACTCCGGGACTAGCGGGCTCCTACGAGCAGTACTTC. Residues: CASTPGLAGSYEQYF.